This T cell receptor (beta chain) was identified in a study of T-cell memory formation after mild COVID-19. Study-level information: TCR clusters mostly belonged to single donors.

In TCRdb, the 5' RACE reads were re-called with MiXCR into one record per CDR3 protein. The data hold about 350,000 distinct CDR3 sequences, with approximately 13% observed a single time. This sequence originates from a man younger than 35 who had mild COVID-19 (a few samples of this study predate the infection). Cell type and time point are not known. The specimen was PBMCs or a T cell subset sorted from them (not recorded which).

In nucleotides, the CDR3 is TGTGCCAGCAGTGGAAGACCGGGCAGTCTGGTGACCCAGTACTTC. This translates into CASSGRPGSLVTQYF. The chain is built from TRBV2 and TRBJ2-5, with D uncertain. Germline CDR1 SNHLY, CDR2 FYNNEI. The CDR3 consists of 15 residues. V lost 4 bases and J lost 7, with 19 bases in between.